The rows below give T cell receptor beta chains drawn from one sample of a study of shared clonotypes between healthy human individuals. The protocol was immunoSEQ multiplex PCR, while the TCRdb copy is restricted to in-frame clones and leaves out a portion. Among about 680,000 clones listed, around 92% were seen once. Sequencing was done on a sample of naive CD8+ T cells sorted from blood. The source is a man in his thirties or forties in good health. Each CDR3 is given with its conserved first and last residue. The D gene is left open where the match is weak. Not every row has a clone size; where given, it reads once, few, many or a size class.

.	TRBJ2-3	TRBV7-6	TRBD2	TGTGCCAGCAGACGGAGCGGGAGTAGCACAGATACGCAGTATTTT	CASRRSGSSTDTQYF
.	TRBJ1-3	TRBV7-6	.	TGTGCCAGCAGCTCTGACAGGCTAGGGAAAGCAAACACCATATATTTT	CASSSDRLGKANTIYF
.	TRBJ2-1	TRBV5-1	TRBD1	TGCGCCAGCAGCTTGGTTGGGACAGGGGTTGAGCAGTTCTTC	CASSLVGTGVEQFF
.	TRBJ2-3	TRBV27	.	TGTGCCAGCTATCAGATTGGCACAGATACGCAGTATTTT	CASYQIGTDTQYF
.	TRBJ2-3	TRBV11-2	.	TGTGCCAGCAGCTCCCTCCAGGGAGGATACACAGATACGCAGTATTTT	CASSSLQGGYTDTQYF
.	TRBJ2-7	TRBV9	.	TGTGCCAGCAGCGTAGGAGACCTCGGCTACGAGCAGTACTTC	CASSVGDLGYEQYF
.	TRBJ2-5	TRBV5-8	TRBD2	TGTGCCAGCAGCAGGGCCCTTAGCGGGAGCGGAACAAGAATGACCCAGTACTTC	CASSRALSGSGTRMTQYF
once	TRBJ2-2	TRBV6-1	.	TGTGCCAGCAGTGACCTCAGCGGGCAAGGTACCGGGGAGCTGTTTTTT	CASSDLSGQGTGELFF
.	TRBJ1-1	TRBV9	.	TGTGCCAGCAGCTACGGAGCACCGGGGAACACTGAAGCTTTCTTT	CASSYGAPGNTEAFF
.	TRBJ2-7	TRBV9	.	TGTGCCAGCAGCGTGGGCTCTGGGGCGGCCTACGAGCAGTACTTC	CASSVGSGAAYEQYF
.	TRBJ1-2	TRBV29-1	TRBD1	TGCAGCGTTCGGGACAGGGACGGCTACACCTTC	CSVRDRDGYTF
.	TRBJ1-5	TRBV19	.	TGTGCCAGTAGTCCTCGGAATCAGCCCCAGCATTTT	CASSPRNQPQHF
.	TRBJ2-1	TRBV5-1	TRBD2	TGCGCCAGCACGAGCGGGAGTGGGTCCTACAATGAGCAGTTCTTC	CASTSGSGSYNEQFF
once	TRBJ2-7	TRBV27	.	TGTGCCAGCAGTTTCCGTCTAGTAGGCTACGAGCAGTACTTC	CASSFRLVGYEQYF
.	TRBJ1-5	TRBV27	.	TGTGCCAGCAGTTTCGACAGTAGCAATCAGCCCCAGCATTTT	CASSFDSSNQPQHF
.	TRBJ2-7	TRBV7-7	TRBD2	TGTGCCAGCAGCTTGGGTGCTAGCGGGAGATACGAGCAGTACTTC	CASSLGASGRYEQYF
.	TRBJ2-5	TRBV9	.	TGTGCCAGCAGCGTACGACCCCGGCCCACTGACTTCGGGACCCGGTGTAAGGGGTCGGAGACCCAGTACTTC	CASSVRPRPTDFGTRCKGSETQYF
.	TRBJ1-4	TRBV4-1	.	TGCGCCAGCAGCCCCCCTGAGTTGAATGAAAAACTGTTTTTT	CASSPPELNEKLFF
.	TRBJ2-1	TRBV19	TRBD2	TGTGCCAGTAGTATAGATCCCTTAACTAGCGGGAGAGGTGAGCAGTTCTTC	CASSIDPLTSGRGEQFF
.	TRBJ2-2	TRBV9	TRBD2	TGTGCCAGCAGCGTAAGACTAGCAGAAACCGGGGAGCTGTTTTTT	CASSVRLAETGELFF
.	TRBJ1-5	TRBV7-2	TRBD1	TGTGCCAGCAGCTTAAACAGGGGCCAGCCCCAGCATTTT	CASSLNRGQPQHF
.	TRBJ2-7	TRBV6-1	.	TGTGCCAGCAGTGATCGTAGAGGGACCTACGAGCAGTACTTC	CASSDRRGTYEQYF
.	TRBJ2-1	TRBV5-1	.	TGCGCCAGCTATTTCACCTACAATGAGCAGTTCTTC	CASYFTYNEQFF
.	TRBJ2-2	TRBV29-1	TRBD2	TGCAGCGCAGACACCGGGGGGACTAGCGGAAACCGCGCCGGGGAGCTGTTTTTT	CSADTGGTSGNRAGELFF
.	TRBJ1-4	TRBV19	TRBD1	TGTGCCAGTACGCCGGACAGGGTTGAAAAACTGTTTTTT	CASTPDRVEKLFF
.	TRBJ2-7	TRBV2	.	TGTGCCAGCAGTGAAGAGGCAGGGACCTACGAGCAGTACTTC	CASSEEAGTYEQYF
.	TRBJ2-7	TRBV27	.	TGTGCCAGCAGTTTACAGGGGAGTATCTACGAGCAGTACTTC	CASSLQGSIYEQYF
once	TRBJ2-1	TRBV7-3	.	TGTGCCAGCAGCTTAAGAGTCGCGGACAATGAGCAGTTCTTC	CASSLRVADNEQFF
.	TRBJ2-6	TRBV15	TRBD2	TGTGCCACCAGCCTAGAGCGGATTAGCGGGAGGTCGCACTCTGGGGCCAACGTCCTGACTTTC	CATSLERISGRSHSGANVLTF
once	TRBJ2-1	TRBV19	.	TGTGCCACCGCCGGAGCCCTCGGATTCTATGAGCAGTTCTTC	CATAGALGFYEQFF
.	TRBJ2-5	TRBV15	.	TGTGCCACCAGCGGAGGGACAGCCGTCGTGAGGGACTTC	CATSGGTAVVRDF
.	TRBJ1-4	TRBV27	TRBD1	TGTGCCAGCAGTTGGACAGGGGCTCATAATGAAAAACTGTTTTTT	CASSWTGAHNEKLFF
.	TRBJ2-7	TRBV19	TRBD1	TGTGCCAGTAGTATCTCGATAACAGGGGCCGAGCAGTACTTC	CASSISITGAEQYF
.	TRBJ2-3	TRBV28	TRBD2	TGTGCCAGCATCGAGAGCGGGGTGAGCACAGATACGCAGTATTTT	CASIESGVSTDTQYF
.	TRBJ2-5	TRBV7-2	.	TGTGCCAGCAGCTTAGACACTCTTACAGGGATAGAGACCCAGTACTTC	CASSLDTLTGIETQYF
.	TRBJ1-2	TRBV4-2	.	TGTGCCAGCAGCCAAGGGCAGGGCTACACCTTC	CASSQGQGYTF
.	TRBJ2-5	TRBV9	.	TGTGCCAGCAGCGCCACAGGGCCCCAAGAGACCCAGTACTTC	CASSATGPQETQYF
.	TRBJ2-1	TRBV6-1	.	TGTGCCAGCAGTGAAGGGGGGCGATATGAGCAGTTCTTC	CASSEGGRYEQFF
.	TRBJ2-7	TRBV19	TRBD1	TGTGCCAGTAGTATCTTTTCCGGGACAGACCATCCCTACGAGCAGTACTTC	CASSIFSGTDHPYEQYF
once	TRBJ2-1	TRBV4-1	.	TGCGCCAGCAGCCAAGATAAGGGTTTAGGGGACAATGAGCAGTTCTTC	CASSQDKGLGDNEQFF
.	TRBJ2-1	TRBV6-5	TRBD2	TGTGCCAGCAGTTCACTAGCGGGAGGGCACGGTGAGCAGTTCTTC	CASSSLAGGHGEQFF
.	TRBJ2-2	TRBV15	.	TGTGCCACCAGCAGAGTATCCGGGAGATGGACCGGGGAGCTGTTTTTT	CATSRVSGRWTGELFF
.	TRBJ1-5	TRBV9	.	TGTGCCAGCAGCCCGGGTTACGCCAATCAGCCCCAGCATTTT	CASSPGYANQPQHF
.	TRBJ2-3	TRBV11-2	.	TGTGCCAGCAGCTCTCTTGAACATACGCAGTATTTT	CASSSLEHTQYF
.	TRBJ2-7	TRBV7-8	TRBD2	TGTGCCAGCACCCCGGGACTAGCGGGAGACGAGCAGTACTTC	CASTPGLAGDEQYF
.	TRBJ1-2	TRBV4-3	TRBD1	TGCGCCAGCAGCCAAGATACTGGGACAGGGGGCATAGGTGGCTACACCTTC	CASSQDTGTGGIGGYTF
.	TRBJ2-1	TRBV7-9	.	TGTGCCAGCAGCTTAGTCGCGACGGGGGAACACAATGAGCAGTTCTTC	CASSLVATGEHNEQFF